The clone carrying this T cell receptor (beta chain) was detected ten times or more. The authors took blood RNA from unsorted whole blood and also extracted germline DNA. V lost 4 bases and J 4 bases, leaving 17 bases between the germline ends. This CDR3 has 16 amino acids. Germline CDR1 is SGHNT and CDR2 is YYREEE (reference sequence). The data are from a study of tumor-infiltrating lymphocytes in primary liver carcinoma. Total RNA (roughly 0.45 ug) served as template for TCR beta cDNA synthesis primed by a constant-region primer. What produced the TCR beta libraries was three nested multiplex PCR rounds using slightly modified ARM-PCR. The first two PCR rounds, approximately 10 cycles each, used TRBV1-TRBV30 forward primers and a C-beta reverse primer. TCRdb passed the multiplex PCR reads through MiXCR, listing each CDR3 protein once. The sample includes around 330,000 distinct CDR3 sequences, 65% of them seen just once.

The TCR originated in a man in his forties with primary liver carcinoma and hepatitis B virus infection. The specimen was peripheral blood. The genes are TRBV5-4 and TRBJ2-2, with D maybe TRBD1 (7 bases). CDR3 in amino acids: CASSVAQGGGTGELFF. In DNA form, the CDR3 reads TGTGCCAGCAGCGTGGCCCAGGGGGGAGGCACCGGGGAGCTGTTTTTT.